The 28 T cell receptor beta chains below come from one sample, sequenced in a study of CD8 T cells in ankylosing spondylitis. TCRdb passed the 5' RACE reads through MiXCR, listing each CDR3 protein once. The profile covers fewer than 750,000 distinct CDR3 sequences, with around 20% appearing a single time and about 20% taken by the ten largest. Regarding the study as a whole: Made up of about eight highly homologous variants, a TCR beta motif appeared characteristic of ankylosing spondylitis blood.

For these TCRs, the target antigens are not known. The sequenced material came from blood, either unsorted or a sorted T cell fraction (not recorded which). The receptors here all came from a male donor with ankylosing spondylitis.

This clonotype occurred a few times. CDR3 protein: CATSDPGGTESTDTQYF. Written as DNA, the CDR3 is TGTGCCACCAGTGACCCGGGCGGGACGGAGAGCACAGATACGCAGTATTTT. This sequence joins TRBV24-1 and TRBJ2-3; D is possibly TRBD2 (6 bases). Germline-derived CDR1 and CDR2 are KGHDR and SFDVKD. CDR3 length equals 17 residues. Trimming shortened V by 4 bases and J by 0 bases, and 16 bases separated the two germline ends.

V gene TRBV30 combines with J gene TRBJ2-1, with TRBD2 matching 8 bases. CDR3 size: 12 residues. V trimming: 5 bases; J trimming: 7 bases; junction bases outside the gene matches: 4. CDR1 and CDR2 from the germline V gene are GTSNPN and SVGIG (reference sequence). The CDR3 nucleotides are TGTGCCTGGGAAGCGGGGGCAAATGAGCAGTTCTTC. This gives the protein CAWEAGANEQFF.

CDR3 DNA sequence: TGTGCCAGCAGCACGTTTCTAGGTCTAGGGGGCACCGGGGAGCTGTTTTTT. Its translation: CASSTFLGLGGTGELFF. This chain uses TRBV7-9 with TRBJ2-2; D perhaps matches TRBD1 (6 bases). The CDR3 runs 17 residues. Germline V gene data show CDR1 as SEHNR and CDR2 as FQNEAQ (reference sequence). Trimming left V 5 bases short and J 4 bases short, with 20 bases between.

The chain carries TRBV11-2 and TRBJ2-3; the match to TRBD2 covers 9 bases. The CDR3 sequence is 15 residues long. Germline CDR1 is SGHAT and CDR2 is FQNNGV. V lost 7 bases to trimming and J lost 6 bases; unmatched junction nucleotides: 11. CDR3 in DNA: TGTGCCAGCACCCCCTGGGCTGCGGGGGGGGATACGCAGTATTTT. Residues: CASTPWAAGGDTQYF.

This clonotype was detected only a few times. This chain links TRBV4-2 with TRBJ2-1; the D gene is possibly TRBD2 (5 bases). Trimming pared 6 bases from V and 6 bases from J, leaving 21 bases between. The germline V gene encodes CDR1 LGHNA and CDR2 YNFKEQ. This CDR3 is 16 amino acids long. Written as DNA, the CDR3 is TGTGCCAGCAGGGGAGAAGTGAAGTGGGGTTTCAATGAGCAGTTCTTC. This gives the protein CASRGEVKWGFNEQFF.

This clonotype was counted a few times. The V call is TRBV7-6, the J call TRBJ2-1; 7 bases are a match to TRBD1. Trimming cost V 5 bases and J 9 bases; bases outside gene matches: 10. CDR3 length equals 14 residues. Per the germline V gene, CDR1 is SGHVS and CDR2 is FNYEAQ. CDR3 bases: TGTGCCAGCAGCCCCATTAAGGGGGCCACTGAGCAGTTCTTC. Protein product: CASSPIKGATEQFF. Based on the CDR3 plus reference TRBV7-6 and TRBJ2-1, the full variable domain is GAGVSQSPRYKVTKRGQDVALRCDPISGHVSLYWYRQALGQGPEFLTYFNYEAQQDKSGLPNDRFSAERPEGSISTLTIQRTEQRDSAMYRCASSPIKGATEQFFGPGTRLTVL.

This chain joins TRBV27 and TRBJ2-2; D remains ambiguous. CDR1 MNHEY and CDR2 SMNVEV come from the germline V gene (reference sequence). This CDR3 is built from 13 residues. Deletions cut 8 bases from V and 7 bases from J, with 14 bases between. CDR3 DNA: TGTGCCAGCGCCCCCTCTTTGGTCGGGGAGCTGTTTTTT. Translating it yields CASAPSLVGELFF.

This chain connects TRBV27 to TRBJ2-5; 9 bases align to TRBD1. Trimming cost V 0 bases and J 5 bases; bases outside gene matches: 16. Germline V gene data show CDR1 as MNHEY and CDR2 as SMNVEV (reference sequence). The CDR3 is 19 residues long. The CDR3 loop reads CASSLSGTGYRVFQETQYF. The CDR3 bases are TGTGCCAGCAGTTTATCAGGGACAGGGTATCGGGTGTTTCAGGAGACCCAGTACTTC.

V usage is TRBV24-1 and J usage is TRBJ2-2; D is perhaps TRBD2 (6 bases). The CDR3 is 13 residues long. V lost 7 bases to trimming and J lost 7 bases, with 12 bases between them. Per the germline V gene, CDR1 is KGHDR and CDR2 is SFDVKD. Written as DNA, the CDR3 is TGTGCCACCAGGATGGGGGGAAACGGGGAGCTGTTTTTT. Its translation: CATRMGGNGELFF.

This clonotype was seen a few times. The CDR3: CASQYGNEKLFF. CDR3 DNA sequence: TGTGCCAGCCAATATGGGAATGAAAAACTGTTTTTT. V gene TRBV12-3 or TRBV12-4 combines with J gene TRBJ1-4; D gene ambiguous. Trimming took 8 bases from V and 5 from J, leaving 9 bases between them. The CDR3 extends over 12 amino acids.

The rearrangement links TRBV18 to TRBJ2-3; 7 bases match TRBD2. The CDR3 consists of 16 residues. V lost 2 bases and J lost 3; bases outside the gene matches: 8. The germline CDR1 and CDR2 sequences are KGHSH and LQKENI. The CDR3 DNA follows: TGTGCCAGCTCACCATATATGCCTAGCGGTACAGATACGCAGTATTTT. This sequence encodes CASSPYMPSGTDTQYF.

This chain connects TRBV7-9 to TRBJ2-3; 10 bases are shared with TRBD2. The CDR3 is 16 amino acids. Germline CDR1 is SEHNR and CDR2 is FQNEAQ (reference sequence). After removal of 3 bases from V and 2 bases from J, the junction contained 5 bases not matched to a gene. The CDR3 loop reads CASSLELAGFTDTQYF. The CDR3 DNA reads TGTGCCAGCAGCTTGGAACTAGCGGGGTTCACAGATACGCAGTATTTT.

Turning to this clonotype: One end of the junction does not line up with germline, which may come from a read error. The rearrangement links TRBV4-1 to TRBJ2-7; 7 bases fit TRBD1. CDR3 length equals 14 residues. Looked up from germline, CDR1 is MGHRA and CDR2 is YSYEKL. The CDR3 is CASSPQGLSYEQYF. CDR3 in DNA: TGTGCCAGCAGCCCACAGGGGTTGAGCTACGAGCAGTACTTC.

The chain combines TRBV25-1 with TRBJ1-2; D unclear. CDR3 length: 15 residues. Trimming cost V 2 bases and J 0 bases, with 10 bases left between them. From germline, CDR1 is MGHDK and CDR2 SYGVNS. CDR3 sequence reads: CASSELRQPNYGYTF. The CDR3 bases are TGTGCCAGCAGTGAACTCCGGCAGCCTAACTATGGCTACACCTTC.

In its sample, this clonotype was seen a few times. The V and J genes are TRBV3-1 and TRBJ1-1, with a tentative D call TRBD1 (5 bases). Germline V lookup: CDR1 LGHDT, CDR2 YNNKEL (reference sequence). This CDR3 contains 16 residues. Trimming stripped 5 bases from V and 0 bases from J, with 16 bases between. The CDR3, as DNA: TGTGCCAGCAGCACACTATTGGGGCGGATGAACACTGAAGCTTTCTTT. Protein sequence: CASSTLLGRMNTEAFF.

The CDR3 region is CSVVTRTPRPETGSYEQYF. The CDR3 DNA reads TGCAGCGTTGTAACGAGGACTCCCCGGCCCGAGACTGGATCCTACGAGCAGTACTTC. The chain links TRBV29-1 to TRBJ2-7, with a possible D match to TRBD2 (5 bases). V shed 4 bases and J shed 1 base, with 29 bases lying between them. The CDR3 runs 19 residues. Per germline, CDR1 SQVTM and CDR2 ANQGSEA.

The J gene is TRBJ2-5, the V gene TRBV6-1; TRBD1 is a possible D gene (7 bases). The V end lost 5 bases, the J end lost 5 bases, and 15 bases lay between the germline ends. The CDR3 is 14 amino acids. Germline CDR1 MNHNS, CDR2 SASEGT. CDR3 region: CASSRGGGVETQYF. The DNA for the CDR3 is TGTGCCAGCAGTCGAGGAGGGGGCGTGGAGACCCAGTACTTC.

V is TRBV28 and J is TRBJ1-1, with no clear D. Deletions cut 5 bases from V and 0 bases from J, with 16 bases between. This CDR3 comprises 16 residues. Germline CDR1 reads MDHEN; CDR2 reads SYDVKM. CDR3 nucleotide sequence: TGTGCCAGCAGTCCCTCCCTAGCGGAGATGAACACTGAAGCTTTCTTT. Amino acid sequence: CASSPSLAEMNTEAFF.

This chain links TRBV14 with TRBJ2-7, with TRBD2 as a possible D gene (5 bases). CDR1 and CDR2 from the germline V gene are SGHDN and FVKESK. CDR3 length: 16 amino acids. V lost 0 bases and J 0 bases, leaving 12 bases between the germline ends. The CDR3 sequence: CASSQDRWESSYEQYF. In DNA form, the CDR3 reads TGTGCCAGCAGCCAAGATCGTTGGGAGAGCTCCTACGAGCAGTACTTC.

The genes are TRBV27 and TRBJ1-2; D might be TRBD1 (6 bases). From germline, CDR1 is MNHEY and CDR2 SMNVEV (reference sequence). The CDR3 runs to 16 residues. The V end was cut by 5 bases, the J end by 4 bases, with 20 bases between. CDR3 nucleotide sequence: TGTGCCAGCAGTCCTAAGGGGGACCGGGCTCCCTATGGCTACACCTTC. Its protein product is CASSPKGDRAPYGYTF.

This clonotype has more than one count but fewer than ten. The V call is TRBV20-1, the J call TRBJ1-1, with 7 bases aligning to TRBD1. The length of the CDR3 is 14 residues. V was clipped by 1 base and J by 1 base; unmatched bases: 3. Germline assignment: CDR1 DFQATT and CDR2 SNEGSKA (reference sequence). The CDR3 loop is CSARGPGGNTEAFF. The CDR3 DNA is TGCAGTGCTAGAGGCCCAGGGGGGAACACTGAAGCTTTCTTT.

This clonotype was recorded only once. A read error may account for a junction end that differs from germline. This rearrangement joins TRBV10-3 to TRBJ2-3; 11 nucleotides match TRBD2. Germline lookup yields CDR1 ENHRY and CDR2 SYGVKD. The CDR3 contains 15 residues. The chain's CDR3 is CAILGTSGSTDMQYF. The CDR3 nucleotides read TGTGCCATCCTAGGGACTAGCGGTAGCACAGATATGCAGTATTTT.

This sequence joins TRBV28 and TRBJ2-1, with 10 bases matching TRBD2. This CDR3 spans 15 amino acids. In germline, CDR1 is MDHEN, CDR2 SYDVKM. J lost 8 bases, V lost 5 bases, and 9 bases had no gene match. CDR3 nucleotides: TGTGCCAGCAGTAAGTCTAGCGGGAGATGGGATGAGCAGTTCTTC. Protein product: CASSKSSGRWDEQFF.

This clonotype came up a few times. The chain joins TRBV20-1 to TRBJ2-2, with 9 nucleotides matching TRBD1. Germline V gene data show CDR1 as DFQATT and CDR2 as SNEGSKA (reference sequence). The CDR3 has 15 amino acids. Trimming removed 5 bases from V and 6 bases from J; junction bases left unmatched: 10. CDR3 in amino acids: CSAYEGTGWAGELFF. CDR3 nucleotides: TGCAGTGCTTACGAAGGGACAGGGTGGGCCGGGGAGCTGTTTTTT.

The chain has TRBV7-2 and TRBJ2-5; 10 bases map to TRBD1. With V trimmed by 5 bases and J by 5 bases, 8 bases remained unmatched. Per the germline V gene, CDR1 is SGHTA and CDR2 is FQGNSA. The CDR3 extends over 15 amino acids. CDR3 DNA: TGTGCCAGCAGCCGACAGGGGGCGGTACGGGAGACCCAGTACTTC. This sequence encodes CASSRQGAVRETQYF.

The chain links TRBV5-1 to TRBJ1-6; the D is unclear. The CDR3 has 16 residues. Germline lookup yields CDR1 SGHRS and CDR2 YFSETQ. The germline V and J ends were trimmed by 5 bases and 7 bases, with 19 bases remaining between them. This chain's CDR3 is CASSPVTVTRNSPLHF. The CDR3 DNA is TGCGCCAGCAGTCCGGTCACAGTTACGAGGAATTCACCCCTCCACTTT.

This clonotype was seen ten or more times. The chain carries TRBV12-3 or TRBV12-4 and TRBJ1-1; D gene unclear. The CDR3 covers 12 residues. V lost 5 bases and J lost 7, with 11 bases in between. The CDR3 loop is CASSATGIEAFF. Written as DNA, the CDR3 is TGTGCCAGCAGTGCGACGGGAATTGAAGCTTTCTTT.

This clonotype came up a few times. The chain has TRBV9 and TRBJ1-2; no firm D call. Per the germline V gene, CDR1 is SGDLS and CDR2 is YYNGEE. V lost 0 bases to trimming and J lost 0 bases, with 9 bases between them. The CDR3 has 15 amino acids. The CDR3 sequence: CASSVGDYSNYGYTF. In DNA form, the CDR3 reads TGTGCCAGCAGCGTAGGTGACTATTCTAACTATGGCTACACCTTC.